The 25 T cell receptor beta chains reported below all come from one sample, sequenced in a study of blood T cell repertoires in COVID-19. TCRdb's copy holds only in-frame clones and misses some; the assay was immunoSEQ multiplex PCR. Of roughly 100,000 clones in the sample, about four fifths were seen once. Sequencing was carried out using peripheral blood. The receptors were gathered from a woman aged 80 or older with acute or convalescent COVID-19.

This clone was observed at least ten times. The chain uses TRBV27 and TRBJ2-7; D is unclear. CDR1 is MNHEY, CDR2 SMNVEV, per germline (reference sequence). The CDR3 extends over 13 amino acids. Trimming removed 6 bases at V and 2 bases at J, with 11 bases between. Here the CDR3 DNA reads TGTGCCAGCAGGGCCCCCCCACCCTACGAGCAGTACTTC. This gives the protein CASRAPPPYEQYF.

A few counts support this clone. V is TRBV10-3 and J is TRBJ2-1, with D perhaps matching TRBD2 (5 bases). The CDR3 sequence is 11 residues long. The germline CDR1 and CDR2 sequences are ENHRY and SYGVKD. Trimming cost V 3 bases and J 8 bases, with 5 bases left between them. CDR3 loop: CAISEADEQFF. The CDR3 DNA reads TGTGCCATCAGTGAAGCGGATGAGCAGTTCTTC.

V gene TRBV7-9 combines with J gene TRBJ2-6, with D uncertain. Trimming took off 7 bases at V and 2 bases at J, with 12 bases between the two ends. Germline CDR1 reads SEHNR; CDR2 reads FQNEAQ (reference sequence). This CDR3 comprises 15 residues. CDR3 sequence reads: CASNRVTAGANVLTF. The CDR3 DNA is TGTGCCAGCAACCGTGTGACTGCTGGGGCCAACGTCCTGACTTTC.

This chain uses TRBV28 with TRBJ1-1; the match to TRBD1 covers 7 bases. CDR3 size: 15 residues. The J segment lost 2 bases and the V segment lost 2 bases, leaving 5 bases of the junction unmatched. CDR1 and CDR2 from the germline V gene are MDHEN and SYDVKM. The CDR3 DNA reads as TGTGCCAGCAGTTTAGGGGGACAGCTAAACACTGAAGCTTTCTTT. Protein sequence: CASSLGGQLNTEAFF.

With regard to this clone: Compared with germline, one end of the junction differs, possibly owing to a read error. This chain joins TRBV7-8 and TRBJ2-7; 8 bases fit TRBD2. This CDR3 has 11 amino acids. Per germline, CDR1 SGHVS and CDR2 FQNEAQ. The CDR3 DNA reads TGTGCCAGCAGCCCCGGGGGGGGCGCCTCCTTC. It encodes CASSPGGGASF.

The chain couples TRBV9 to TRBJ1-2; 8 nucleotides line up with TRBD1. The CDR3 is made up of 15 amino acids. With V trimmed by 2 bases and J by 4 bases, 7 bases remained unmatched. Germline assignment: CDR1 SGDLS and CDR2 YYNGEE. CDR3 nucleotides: TGTGCCAGCAGCGTCTCAGGGGGCTGGGGCTATGGCTACACCTTC. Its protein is CASSVSGGWGYGYTF.

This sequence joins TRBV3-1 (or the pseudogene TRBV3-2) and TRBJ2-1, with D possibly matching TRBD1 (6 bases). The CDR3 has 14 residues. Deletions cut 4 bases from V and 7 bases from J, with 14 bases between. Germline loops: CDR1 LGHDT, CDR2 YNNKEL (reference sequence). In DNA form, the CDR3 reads TGTGCCAGCAGCCCCTCGGTGGGGGCAAATGAGCAGTTCTTC. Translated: CASSPSVGANEQFF.

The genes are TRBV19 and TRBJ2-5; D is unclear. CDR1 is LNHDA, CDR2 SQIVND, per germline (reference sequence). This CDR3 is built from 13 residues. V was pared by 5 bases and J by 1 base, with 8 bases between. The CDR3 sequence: CASSGVIQETQYF. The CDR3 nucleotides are TGTGCCAGTAGTGGAGTAATCCAAGAGACCCAGTACTTC.

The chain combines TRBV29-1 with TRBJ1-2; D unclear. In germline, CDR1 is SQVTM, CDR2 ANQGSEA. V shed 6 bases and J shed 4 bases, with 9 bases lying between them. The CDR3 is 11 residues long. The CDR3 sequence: CSVANSYGYTF. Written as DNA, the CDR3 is TGCAGCGTCGCCAACAGCTATGGCTACACCTTC. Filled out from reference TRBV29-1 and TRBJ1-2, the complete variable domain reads SAVISQKPSRDICQRGTSLTIQCQVDSQVTMMFWYRQQPGQSLTLIATANQGSEATYESGFVIDKFPISRPNLTFSTLTVSNMSPEDSSIYLCSVANSYGYTFGSGTRLTVV.

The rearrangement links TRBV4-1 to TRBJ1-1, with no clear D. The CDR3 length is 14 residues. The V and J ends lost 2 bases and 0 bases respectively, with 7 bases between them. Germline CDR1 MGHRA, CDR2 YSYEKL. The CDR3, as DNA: TGCGCCAGCAGCCAAACAGCCCTGAACACTGAAGCTTTCTTT. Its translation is CASSQTALNTEAFF.

CDR3 protein: CATSDLSSSREQFF. The CDR3 DNA sequence: TGTGCCACCAGTGATTTGAGTAGCTCCCGGGAGCAGTTCTTC. The chain is built from TRBV24-1 and TRBJ2-1, with D hard to call. The germline V gene has CDR1 KGHDR and CDR2 SFDVKD. V lost 0 bases and J lost 10, with 12 bases in between. The CDR3 has 14 amino acids.

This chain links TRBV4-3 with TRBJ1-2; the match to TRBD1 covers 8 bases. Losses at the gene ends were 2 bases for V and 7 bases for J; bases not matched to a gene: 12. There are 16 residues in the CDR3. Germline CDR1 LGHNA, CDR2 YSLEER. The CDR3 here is CASSQNQQGVASGYTF. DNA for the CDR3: TGCGCCAGCAGCCAAAACCAACAGGGGGTAGCTAGTGGCTACACCTTC.

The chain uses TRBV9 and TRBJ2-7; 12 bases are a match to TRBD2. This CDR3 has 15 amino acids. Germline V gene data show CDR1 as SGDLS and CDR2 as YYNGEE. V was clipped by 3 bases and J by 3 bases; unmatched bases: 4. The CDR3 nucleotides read TGTGCCAGCAGCGGAGGGGGACTAGCGGGCTACGAGCAGTACTTC. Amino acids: CASSGGGLAGYEQYF.

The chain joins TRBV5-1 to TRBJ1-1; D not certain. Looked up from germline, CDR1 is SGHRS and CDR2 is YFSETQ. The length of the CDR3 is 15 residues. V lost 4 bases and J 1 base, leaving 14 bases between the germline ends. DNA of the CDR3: TGCGCCAGCAGCGCTTCTGCGGCGCAGAACACTGAAGCTTTCTTT. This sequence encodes CASSASAAQNTEAFF.

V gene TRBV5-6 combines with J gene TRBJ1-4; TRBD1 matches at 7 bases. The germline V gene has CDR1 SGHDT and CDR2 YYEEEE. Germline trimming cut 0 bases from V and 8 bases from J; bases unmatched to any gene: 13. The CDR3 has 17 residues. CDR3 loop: CASSLDGLSPGGEKLFF. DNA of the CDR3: TGTGCCAGCAGCTTGGACGGCCTCTCCCCAGGGGGGGAAAAACTGTTTTTT.

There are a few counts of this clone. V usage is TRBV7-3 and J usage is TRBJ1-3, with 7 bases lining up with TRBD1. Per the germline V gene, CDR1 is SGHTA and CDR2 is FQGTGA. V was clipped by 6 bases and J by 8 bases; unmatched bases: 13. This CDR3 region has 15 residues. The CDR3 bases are TGTGCCAGCAGACCCGGGACAGTCAGTTGGGACACCATATATTTT. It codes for CASRPGTVSWDTIYF. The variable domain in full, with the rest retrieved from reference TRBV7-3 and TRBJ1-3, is GAGVSQTPSNKVTEKGKYVELRCDPISGHTALYWYRQSLGQGPEFLIYFQGTGAADDSGLPNDRFFAVRPEGSVSTLKIQRTERGDSAVYLCASRPGTVSWDTIYFGEGSWLTVV.

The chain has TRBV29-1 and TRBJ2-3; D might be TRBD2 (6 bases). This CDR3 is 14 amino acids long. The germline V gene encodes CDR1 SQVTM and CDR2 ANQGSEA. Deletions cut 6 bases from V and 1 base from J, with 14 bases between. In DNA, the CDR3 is TGCAGCGTGCCCGCCCCTAGCGGCACAGATACGCAGTATTTT. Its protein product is CSVPAPSGTDTQYF.

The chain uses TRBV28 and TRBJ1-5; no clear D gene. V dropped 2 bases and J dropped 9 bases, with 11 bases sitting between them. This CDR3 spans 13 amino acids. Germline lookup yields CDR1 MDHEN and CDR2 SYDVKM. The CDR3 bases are TGTGCCAGCAGTTTAGTGGGAGATAGGCCCCAGCATTTT. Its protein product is CASSLVGDRPQHF.

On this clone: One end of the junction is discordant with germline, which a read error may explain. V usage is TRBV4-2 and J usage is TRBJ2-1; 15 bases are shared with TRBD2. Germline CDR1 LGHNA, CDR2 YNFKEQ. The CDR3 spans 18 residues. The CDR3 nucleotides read TGTGCCAGCAGCCCCGCACCGGGACTAGCGGGGGGCTACGATGAGCAGTTCTTC. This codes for CASSPAPGLAGGYDEQFF.

The CDR3 protein is CASSLPGLAESGGETQYF. The CDR3 DNA follows: TGTGCCAGCAGTTTACCCGGACTAGCGGAGTCGGGGGGCGAGACCCAGTACTTC. The V and J genes are TRBV28 and TRBJ2-5, with 10 bases lining up with TRBD2. CDR1 and CDR2 from the germline V gene are MDHEN and SYDVKM. The CDR3 totals 18 residues. Trimming removed 2 bases from V and 5 bases from J; junction bases left unmatched: 14.

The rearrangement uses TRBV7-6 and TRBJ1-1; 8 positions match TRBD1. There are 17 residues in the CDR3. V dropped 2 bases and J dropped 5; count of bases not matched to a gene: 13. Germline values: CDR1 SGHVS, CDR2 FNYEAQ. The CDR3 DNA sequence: TGTGCCAGCAGCTTAACCGGGTTGGACAGGGTGGATACTGAAGCTTTCTTT. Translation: CASSLTGLDRVDTEAFF.

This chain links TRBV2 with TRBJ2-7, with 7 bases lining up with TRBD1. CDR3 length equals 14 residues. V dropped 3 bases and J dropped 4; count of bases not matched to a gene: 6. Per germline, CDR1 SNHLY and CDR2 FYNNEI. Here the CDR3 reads CASSEWTGQYEQYF. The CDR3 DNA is TGTGCCAGCAGTGAGTGGACAGGCCAGTACGAGCAGTACTTC.

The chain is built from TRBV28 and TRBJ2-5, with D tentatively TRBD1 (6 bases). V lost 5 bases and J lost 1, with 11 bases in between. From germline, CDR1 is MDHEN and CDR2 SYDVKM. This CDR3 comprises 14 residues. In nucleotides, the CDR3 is TGTGCCAGCAGTGCCGGACAGATCCAAGAGACCCAGTACTTC. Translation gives CASSAGQIQETQYF.

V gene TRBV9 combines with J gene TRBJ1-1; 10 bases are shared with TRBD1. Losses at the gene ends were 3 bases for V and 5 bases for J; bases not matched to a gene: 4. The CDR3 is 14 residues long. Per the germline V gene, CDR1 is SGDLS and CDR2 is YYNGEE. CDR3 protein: CASSAADRGTEAFF. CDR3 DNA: TGTGCCAGCAGCGCAGCGGACAGGGGGACTGAAGCTTTCTTT.

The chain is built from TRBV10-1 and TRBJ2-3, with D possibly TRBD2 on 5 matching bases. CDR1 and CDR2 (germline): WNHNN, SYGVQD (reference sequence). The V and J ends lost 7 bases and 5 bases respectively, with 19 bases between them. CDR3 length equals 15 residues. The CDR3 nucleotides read TGCGCCAGCATTGGTCTACTAGTGAAGATAGATACGCAGTATTTT. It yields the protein CASIGLLVKIDTQYF.